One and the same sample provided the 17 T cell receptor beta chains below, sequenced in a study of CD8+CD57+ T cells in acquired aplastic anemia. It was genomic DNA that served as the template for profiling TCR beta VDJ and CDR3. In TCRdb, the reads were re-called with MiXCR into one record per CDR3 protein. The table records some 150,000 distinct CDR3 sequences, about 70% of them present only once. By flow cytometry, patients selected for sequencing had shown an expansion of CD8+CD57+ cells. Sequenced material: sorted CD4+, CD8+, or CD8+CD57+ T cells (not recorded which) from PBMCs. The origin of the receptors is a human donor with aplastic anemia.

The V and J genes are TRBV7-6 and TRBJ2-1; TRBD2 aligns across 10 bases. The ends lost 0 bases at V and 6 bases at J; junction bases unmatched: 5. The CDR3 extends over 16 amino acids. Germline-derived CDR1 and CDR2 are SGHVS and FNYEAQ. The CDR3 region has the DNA TGTGCCAGCAGCTTAGCAGCGGGGGGGTACTCCAATGAGCAGTTCTTC. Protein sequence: CASSLAAGGYSNEQFF.

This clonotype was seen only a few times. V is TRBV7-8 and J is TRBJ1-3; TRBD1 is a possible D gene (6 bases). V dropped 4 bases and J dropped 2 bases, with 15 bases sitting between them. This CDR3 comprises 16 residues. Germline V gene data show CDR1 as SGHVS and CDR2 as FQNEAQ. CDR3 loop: CASSWAADSAGNTIYF. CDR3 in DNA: TGTGCCAGCAGCTGGGCGGCGGACAGCGCTGGAAACACCATATATTTT.

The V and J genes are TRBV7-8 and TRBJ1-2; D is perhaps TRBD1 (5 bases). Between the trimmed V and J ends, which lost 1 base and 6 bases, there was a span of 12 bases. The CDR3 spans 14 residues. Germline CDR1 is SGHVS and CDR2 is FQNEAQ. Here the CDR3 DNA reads TGTGCCAGCAGCTTAGGAGGGACTTTAAATGGCTACACCTTC. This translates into CASSLGGTLNGYTF.

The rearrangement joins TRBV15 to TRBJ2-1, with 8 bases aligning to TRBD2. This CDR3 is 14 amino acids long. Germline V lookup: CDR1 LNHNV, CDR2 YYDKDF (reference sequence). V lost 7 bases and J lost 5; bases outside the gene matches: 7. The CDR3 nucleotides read TGTGCCACCAAGGCGGGGGGCATCGACAATGAGCAGTTCTTC. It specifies CATKAGGIDNEQFF.

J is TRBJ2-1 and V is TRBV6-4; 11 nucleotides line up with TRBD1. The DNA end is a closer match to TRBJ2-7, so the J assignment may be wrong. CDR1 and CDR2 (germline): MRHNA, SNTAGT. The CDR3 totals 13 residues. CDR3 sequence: CASSAGTGGEQYV. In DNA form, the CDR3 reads TGTGCCAGCAGTGCCGGGACAGGGGGCGAGCAGTACGTC.

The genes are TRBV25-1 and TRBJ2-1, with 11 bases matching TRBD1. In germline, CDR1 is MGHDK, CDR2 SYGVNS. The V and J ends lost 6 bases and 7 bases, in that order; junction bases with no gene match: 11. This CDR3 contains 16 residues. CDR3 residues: CASSHFGGQGANEQFF. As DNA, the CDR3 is TGTGCCAGCAGCCACTTTGGTGGACAGGGGGCAAATGAGCAGTTCTTC.

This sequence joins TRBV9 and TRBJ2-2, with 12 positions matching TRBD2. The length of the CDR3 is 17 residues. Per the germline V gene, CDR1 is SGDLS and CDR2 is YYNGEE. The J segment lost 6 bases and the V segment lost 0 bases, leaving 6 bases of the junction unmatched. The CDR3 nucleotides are TGTGCCAGCAGCGTAGTTAAGACTAGCGGGAGCTCCGGGGAGCTGTTTTTT. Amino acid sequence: CASSVVKTSGSSGELFF.

The CDR3 here is CASSFGTPNSPLHF. DNA of the CDR3: TGTGCCAGCAGCTTCGGGACACCTAATTCACCCCTCCACTTT. The chain links TRBV5-5 to TRBJ1-6; possible D gene TRBD1, 6 bases. There are 14 residues in the CDR3. In germline, CDR1 is SGHKS, CDR2 YYEKEE (reference sequence). The V end lost 2 bases, the J end lost 6 bases, and 9 bases lay between the germline ends.

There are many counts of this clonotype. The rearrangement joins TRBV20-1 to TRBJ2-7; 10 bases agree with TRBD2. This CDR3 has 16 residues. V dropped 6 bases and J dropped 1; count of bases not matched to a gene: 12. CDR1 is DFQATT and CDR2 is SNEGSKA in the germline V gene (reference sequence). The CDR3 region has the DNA TGCAGTGCAAGGGCTAGCGGGAGCGGAAAGTCCTACGAGCAGTACTTC. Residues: CSARASGSGKSYEQYF.

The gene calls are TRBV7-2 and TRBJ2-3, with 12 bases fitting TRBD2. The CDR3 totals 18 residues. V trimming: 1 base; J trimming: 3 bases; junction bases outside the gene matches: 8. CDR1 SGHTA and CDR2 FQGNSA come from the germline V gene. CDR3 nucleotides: TGTGCCAGCAGCTTAGAAGCGACTAGCGGGGGTCAAACAGATACGCAGTATTTT. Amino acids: CASSLEATSGGQTDTQYF.

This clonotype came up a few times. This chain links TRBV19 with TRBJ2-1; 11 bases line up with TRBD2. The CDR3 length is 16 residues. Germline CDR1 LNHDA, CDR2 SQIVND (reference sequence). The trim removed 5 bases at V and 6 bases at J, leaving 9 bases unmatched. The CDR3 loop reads CASSPTSGSWGNEQFF. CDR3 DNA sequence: TGTGCCAGTAGTCCCACTAGCGGGAGTTGGGGCAATGAGCAGTTCTTC.

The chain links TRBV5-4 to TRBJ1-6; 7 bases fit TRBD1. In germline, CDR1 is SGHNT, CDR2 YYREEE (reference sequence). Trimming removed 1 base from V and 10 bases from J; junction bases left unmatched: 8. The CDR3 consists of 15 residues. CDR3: CASSLKGAQQSPLHF. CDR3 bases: TGTGCCAGCAGCTTGAAGGGGGCGCAACAATCACCCCTCCACTTT.

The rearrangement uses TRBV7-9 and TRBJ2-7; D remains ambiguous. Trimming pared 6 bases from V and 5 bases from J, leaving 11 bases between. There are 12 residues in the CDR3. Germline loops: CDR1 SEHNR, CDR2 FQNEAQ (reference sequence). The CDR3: CASSPLPDEQYF. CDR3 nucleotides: TGTGCCAGCAGTCCCCTTCCCGACGAGCAGTACTTC.

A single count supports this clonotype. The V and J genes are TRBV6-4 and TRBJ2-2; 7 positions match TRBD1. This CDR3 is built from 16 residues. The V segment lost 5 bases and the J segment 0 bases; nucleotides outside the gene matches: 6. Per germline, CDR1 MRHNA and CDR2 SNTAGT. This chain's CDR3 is CASSLGGPPNTGELFF. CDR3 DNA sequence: TGTGCCAGCAGTTTAGGGGGCCCGCCGAACACCGGGGAGCTGTTTTTT.

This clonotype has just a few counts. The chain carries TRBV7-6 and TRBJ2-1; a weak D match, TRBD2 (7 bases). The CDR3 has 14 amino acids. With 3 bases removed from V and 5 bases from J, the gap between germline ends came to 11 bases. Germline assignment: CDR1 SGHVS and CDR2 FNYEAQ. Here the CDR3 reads CASSLGGGNNEQFF. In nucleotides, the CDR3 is TGTGCCAGCAGCTTGGGCGGGGGCAACAATGAGCAGTTCTTC.

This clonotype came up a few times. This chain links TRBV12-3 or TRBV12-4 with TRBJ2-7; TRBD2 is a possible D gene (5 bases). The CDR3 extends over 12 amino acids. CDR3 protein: CASSSGLSEQYV. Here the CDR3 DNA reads TGCGCCAGCAGTTCCGGACTGAGCGAGCAGTACGTC.

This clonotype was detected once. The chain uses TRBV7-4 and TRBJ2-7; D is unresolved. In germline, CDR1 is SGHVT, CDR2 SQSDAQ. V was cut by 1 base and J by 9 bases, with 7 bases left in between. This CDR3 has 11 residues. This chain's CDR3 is CASSLETVQYF. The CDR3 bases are TGTGCCAGCAGCTTAGAAACGGTGCAGTACTTC.